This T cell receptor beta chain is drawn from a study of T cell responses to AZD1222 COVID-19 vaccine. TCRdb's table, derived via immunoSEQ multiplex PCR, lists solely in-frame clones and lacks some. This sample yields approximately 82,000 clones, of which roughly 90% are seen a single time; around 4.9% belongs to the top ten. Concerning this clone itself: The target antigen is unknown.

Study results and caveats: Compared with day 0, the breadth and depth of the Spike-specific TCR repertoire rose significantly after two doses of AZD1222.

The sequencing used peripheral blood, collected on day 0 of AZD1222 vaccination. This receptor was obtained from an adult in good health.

The CDR3 sequence is CASSLGSGNEQFF. CDR3 bases: TGCGCCAGCAGCTTGGGATCCGGGAATGAGCAGTTCTTC. The rearrangement uses TRBV5-1 and TRBJ2-1, with no clear D. CDR1 and CDR2 (germline): SGHRS, YFSETQ. This CDR3 spans 13 amino acids. Trimming took 0 bases from V and 7 from J, leaving 8 bases between them.